These 22 T cell receptor beta chains came from one sample sequenced in a study of T cell responses to AZD1222 COVID-19 vaccine. Method: immunoSEQ multiplex PCR; TCRdb's copy keeps in-frame clones and lacks some. The sample records 95,000 to 150,000 clones, 80% to 90% being singletons. This specimen consisted of peripheral blood, obtained on day 0 of AZD1222 vaccination. The source is an adult in good health.

The chain joins TRBV2 to TRBJ1-2; maybe TRBD1 (6 bases). This CDR3 comprises 13 residues. Trimming removed 4 bases at V and 3 bases at J, with 9 bases between. The V gene's germline CDR1 is SNHLY and CDR2 FYNNEI. The CDR3 loop is CASSGGADYGYTF. CDR3 in DNA: TGTGCCAGCAGTGGGGGGGCTGACTATGGCTACACCTTC.

This clone has only one observation. The V gene is TRBV28, the J gene TRBJ1-1, with D unclear. Trimming removed 2 bases at V and 7 bases at J, with 11 bases between. The CDR3 extends over 13 amino acids. CDR1 MDHEN and CDR2 SYDVKM come from the germline V gene. The CDR3 spells CASSLSISGEAFF. CDR3 DNA sequence: TGTGCCAGCAGTTTAAGCATAAGTGGTGAAGCTTTCTTT.

V is TRBV6-5 and J is TRBJ2-7; D may match TRBD1 or TRBD2 (5 bases each). V lost 5 bases to trimming and J lost 6 bases, with 14 bases between them. Germline CDR1 is MNHEY and CDR2 is SVGAGI. The CDR3 totals 13 residues. CDR3 in DNA: TGTGCCAGCAGTCCCGGGACCTTAGTCGAGCAGTACTTC. Its protein is CASSPGTLVEQYF.

The V and J genes are TRBV7-2 and TRBJ2-7; D is perhaps TRBD1 or TRBD2 (6 bases each). The V end lost 5 bases, the J end lost 0 bases, and 17 bases lay between the germline ends. The CDR3 totals 16 residues. The germline gives CDR1 SGHTA, CDR2 FQGNSA. The CDR3 bases are TGTGCCAGCAGCAGGGGGGTCGGAATGAGCTCCTACGAGCAGTACTTC. It encodes CASSRGVGMSSYEQYF.

This chain joins TRBV6-2 or TRBV6-3 and TRBJ2-7; 13 bases fit TRBD2. CDR3 length: 17 amino acids. The trim removed 4 bases at V and 5 bases at J, leaving 11 bases unmatched. Per germline, CDR1 MNHEY and CDR2 SVGEGT. Here the CDR3 reads CASSWTSGSPRAHEQYF. The DNA of the CDR3 is TGTGCCAGCAGTTGGACTAGCGGGAGCCCAAGGGCCCACGAGCAGTACTTC.

The chain links TRBV6-2 or TRBV6-3 to TRBJ2-5; no clear D gene. Deletions cut 4 bases from V and 4 bases from J, with 19 bases between. CDR3 length: 16 residues. Germline CDR1 MNHEY, CDR2 SVGEGT. DNA of the CDR3: TGTGCCAGCAGTTCCGGCCAAGCGAAAAGAGGAGAGACCCAGTACTTC. This gives the protein CASSSGQAKRGETQYF.

This rearrangement joins TRBV7-2 to TRBJ1-5; TRBD1 might be the D (6 bases). Trimming removed 5 bases from V and 1 base from J, with 6 bases in between. This CDR3 region has 13 residues. Per the germline V gene, CDR1 is SGHTA and CDR2 is FQGNSA. In nucleotides, the CDR3 is TGTGCCAGCAGCACAGGGAGCAATCAGCCCCAGCATTTT. Protein sequence: CASSTGSNQPQHF.

The chain uses TRBV7-9 and TRBJ2-5, with 11 positions matching TRBD2. Germline V CDR1 and CDR2: SEHNR, FQNEAQ (reference sequence). V trimming: 5 bases; J trimming: 9 bases; junction bases outside the gene matches: 11. The CDR3 spans 15 residues. The CDR3 spells CASSPGLAAFLAQYF. CDR3 sequence (DNA): TGTGCCAGCAGCCCGGGACTAGCGGCCTTTTTGGCCCAGTACTTC. Full variable domain (missing parts from reference TRBV7-9 and TRBJ2-5): DTGVSQNPRHKITKRGQNVTFRCDPISEHNRLYWYRQTLGQGPEFLTYFQNEAQLEKSRLLSDRFSAERPKGSFSTLEIQRTEQGDSAMYLCASSPGLAAFLAQYFGPGTRLLVL.

The rearrangement uses TRBV4-1 and TRBJ1-6, with 9 bases aligning to TRBD1. The CDR3 extends over 16 amino acids. Germline V CDR1 and CDR2: MGHRA, YSYEKL. V shed 5 bases and J 8 bases; nucleotides not matched to a gene: 10. CDR3 amino acids: CASSSMGRDRDSPLHF. In DNA form, the CDR3 reads TGCGCCAGCAGCTCGATGGGTCGGGACAGGGATTCACCCCTCCACTTT.

This sequence joins TRBV11-3 and TRBJ2-3, with TRBD1 as a possible D gene (6 bases). Germline lookup yields CDR1 SGHNT and CDR2 YENEEA. Between the trimmed V and J ends, which lost 5 bases and 5 bases, there was a span of 14 bases. The CDR3 has 14 amino acids. CDR3 amino acids: CASSAPGVRDTQYF. CDR3 DNA: TGTGCCAGCAGCGCCCCAGGGGTACGAGATACGCAGTATTTT.

The chain carries TRBV7-2 and TRBJ2-2; 7 nucleotides agree with TRBD1. The germline V gene has CDR1 SGHTA and CDR2 FQGNSA. The V gene end was trimmed by 3 bases and the J gene end by 6 bases; junction bases not matched to a gene: 4. The CDR3 loop spans 14 amino acids. CDR3 DNA: TGTGCCAGCAGCTTGATGACAGGGCCCGGGGAGCTGTTTTTT. Its translation is CASSLMTGPGELFF.

V gene TRBV2 combines with J gene TRBJ2-4; D call uncertain. CDR3 length equals 13 residues. Trimming stripped 6 bases from V and 6 bases from J, with 12 bases between. Germline CDR1 SNHLY, CDR2 FYNNEI. CDR3 nucleotide sequence: TGTGCCAGCAGGTCCCCCGTCGGAAACATTCAGTACTTC. Amino acids: CASRSPVGNIQYF. The complete variable domain, with remaining parts taken from reference TRBV2 and TRBJ2-4, reads EPEVTQTPSHQVTQMGQEVILRCVPISNHLYFYWYRQILGQKVEFLVSFYNNEISEKSEIFDDQFSVERPDGSNFTLKIRSTKLEDSAMYFCASRSPVGNIQYFGAGTRLSVL.

The chain joins TRBV5-4 to TRBJ2-7; D is uncertain. Per germline, CDR1 SGHNT and CDR2 YYREEE (reference sequence). The CDR3 totals 14 residues. Trimming removed 1 base from V and 2 bases from J, with 10 bases in between. The CDR3 nucleotides read TGTGCCAGCAGCTTGTCCCCAGTCGCCTACGAGCAGTACTTC. This translates into CASSLSPVAYEQYF.

V and J are TRBV9 and TRBJ1-4; tentatively, D is TRBD1 (6 bases). The germline V gene encodes CDR1 SGDLS and CDR2 YYNGEE. The CDR3 is 12 residues long. With 4 bases removed from V and 14 bases from J, the gap between germline ends came to 15 bases. The chain's CDR3 is CASSSSGTLLFF. For the CDR3, the DNA is TGTGCCAGCAGCTCCTCCGGGACATTGCTGTTTTTT.

The gene calls are TRBV7-3 and TRBJ2-1, with 8 bases matching TRBD1. With 3 bases clipped from V and 6 bases from J, the junction kept 7 bases outside the gene matches. Looked up from germline, CDR1 is SGHTA and CDR2 is FQGTGA. This CDR3 comprises 15 residues. The CDR3 bases are TGTGCCAGCAGCTTTCAGGGGGCAGGGGGCAATGAGCAGTTCTTC. Amino acid sequence: CASSFQGAGGNEQFF.

V and J are TRBV7-8 and TRBJ2-7; the D gene is possibly TRBD2 (6 bases). This CDR3 is 11 amino acids long. CDR1 is SGHVS, CDR2 FQNEAQ, per germline. Trimming took 5 bases from V and 7 from J, leaving 9 bases between them. Here the CDR3 reads CASSRLGEQYF. CDR3 sequence (DNA): TGTGCCAGCAGCCGACTAGGGGAGCAGTACTTC.

The DNA for the CDR3 is TGTGCCATCCGCAGGGGAATTGACAATCAGCCCCAGCATTTT. It codes for CAIRRGIDNQPQHF. J is TRBJ1-5 and V is TRBV24-1; a possible D gene is TRBD1 (6 bases). Germline CDR1 reads KGHDR; CDR2 reads SFDVKD. CDR3 length: 14 amino acids. V was trimmed by 11 bases and J by 3 bases, leaving 16 bases between them.

The chain employs TRBV5-1 and TRBJ2-2, with D possibly matching TRBD2 (6 bases). Looked up from germline, CDR1 is SGHRS and CDR2 is YFSETQ. The CDR3 runs to 14 residues. With 2 bases removed from V and 5 bases from J, the gap between germline ends came to 10 bases. CDR3 nucleotide sequence: TGCGCCAGCAGCTTAAGGGGAGGAACCGGGGAGCTGTTTTTT. It codes for CASSLRGGTGELFF. Supplemented by reference TRBV5-1 and TRBJ2-2, the full variable domain reads KAGVTQTPRYLIKTRGQQVTLSCSPISGHRSVSWYQQTPGQGLQFLFEYFSETQRNKGNFPGRFSGRQFSNSRSEMNVSTLELGDSALYLCASSLRGGTGELFFGEGSRLTVL.

V usage is TRBV3-1 (or the pseudogene TRBV3-2) and J usage is TRBJ2-2; D possibly uses TRBD1 or TRBD2 (5 bases each). V was trimmed by 4 bases and J by 0 bases, leaving 12 bases between them. The CDR3 is made up of 16 amino acids. Germline CDR1 LGHDT, CDR2 YNNKEL (reference sequence). CDR3 DNA: TGTGCCAGCAGCCGACGGGACGGCCCGAACACCGGGGAGCTGTTTTTT. Its translation: CASSRRDGPNTGELFF.

This chain joins TRBV5-6 and TRBJ2-3; 12 bases line up with TRBD2. Trimming removed 4 bases from V and 3 bases from J; junction bases left unmatched: 9. This CDR3 has 17 residues. Germline V gene data show CDR1 as SGHDT and CDR2 as YYEEEE. CDR3 DNA sequence: TGTGCCAGCAGCCTGCGCCGGACTAGCGGGGAGACAGATACGCAGTATTTT. Translating it yields CASSLRRTSGETDTQYF.

This chain connects TRBV3-1 (or the pseudogene TRBV3-2) to TRBJ1-1; D remains unclear. CDR3 length equals 13 residues. Germline assignment: CDR1 LGHDT and CDR2 YNNKEL (reference sequence). V was trimmed by 3 bases and J by 3 bases, leaving 8 bases between them. CDR3 DNA sequence: TGTGCCAGCAGCCAGATGACATACACTGAAGCTTTCTTT. This gives the protein CASSQMTYTEAFF.

The chain joins TRBV19 to TRBJ1-2; weak D call: TRBD1 (6 bases). The CDR3 has 13 residues. V lost 4 bases to trimming and J lost 6 bases, with 12 bases between them. The germline V gene encodes CDR1 LNHDA and CDR2 SQIVND (reference sequence). CDR3 DNA: TGTGCCAGTAGTAACAGGGCCAGCCATGGCTACACCTTC. The encoded protein is CASSNRASHGYTF.